The 18 T cell receptor beta chains given below trace back to one sample, sequenced in a study of blood T cells in healthy people across ages. A second PCR of roughly 6 to 12 cycles used a sample-barcoded 5' primer and a J-beta primer mix. In TCRdb, the 5' RACE reads were re-called with MiXCR into one record per CDR3 protein. The sample lists more than 650,000 distinct CDR3 sequences, under 30% occurring once. The same specimen was also included in a second study, on T cells of mothers and their children.

The sequencing sample was made of blood. The receptors derive from a boy aged 5-17 years in good health.

This chain uses TRBV5-1 with TRBJ2-2; the D is unclear. The CDR3 totals 16 residues. Trimming removed 6 bases at V and 0 bases at J, with 15 bases between. Per the germline V gene, CDR1 is SGHRS and CDR2 is YFSETQ. This CDR3 is CASKISKSPNTGELFF. The CDR3 nucleotides are TGCGCCAGCAAAATTTCGAAGAGTCCGAACACCGGGGAGCTGTTTTTT.

CDR3 in amino acids: CASSYSSSGAAYEQYF. CDR3 nucleotides: TGTGCCAGCAGTTACTCGAGTAGCGGGGCGGCCTACGAGCAGTACTTC. The chain employs TRBV6-5 and TRBJ2-1; 8 nucleotides line up with TRBD2. The J call may not be correct, given that the DNA end is closer to TRBJ2-7. Germline lookup yields CDR1 MNHEY and CDR2 SVGAGI. CDR3 size: 16 residues.

This clonotype appeared a few times. This chain uses TRBV5-6 with TRBJ1-4, with D possibly matching TRBD1 (5 bases). The CDR3 is made up of 16 amino acids. V lost 0 bases and J 5 bases, leaving 14 bases between the germline ends. Germline assignment: CDR1 SGHDT and CDR2 YYEEEE. The chain's CDR3 is CASSLGIQGFNEKLFF. In nucleotides, the CDR3 is TGTGCCAGCAGCTTGGGAATCCAGGGATTCAATGAAAAACTGTTTTTT.

This clonotype showed up just a few times. The chain couples TRBV7-3 to TRBJ2-7, with D tentatively TRBD1 or TRBD2 (6 bases each). V was clipped by 1 base and J by 0 bases, with 10 bases between them. The V gene's germline CDR1 is SGHTA and CDR2 FQGTGA. The CDR3 extends over 15 amino acids. The CDR3 DNA sequence: TGTGCCAGCAGCTTAAGGAGGGGGATCTCCTACGAGCAGTACTTC. Residues: CASSLRRGISYEQYF.

The chain carries TRBV5-1 and TRBJ2-5; D possibly uses TRBD1 or TRBD2 (5 bases each). Germline CDR1 and CDR2: SGHRS and YFSETQ. Trimming took 0 bases from V and 5 from J, leaving 14 bases between them. The CDR3 contains 15 residues. The chain's CDR3 is CASSLALGERETQYF. The DNA for the CDR3 is TGCGCCAGCAGCTTGGCCCTGGGGGAAAGGGAGACCCAGTACTTC.

This clonotype was detected only a few times. CDR3 sequence reads: CSARSANYYEQYF. CDR3 bases: TGCAGTGCTAGGAGTGCTAATTACTACGAGCAGTACTTC. This chain links TRBV20-1 with TRBJ2-7, with unresolved D. Trimming removed 3 bases at V and 3 bases at J, with 12 bases between. Germline CDR1 and CDR2: DFQATT and SNEGSKA (reference sequence). The CDR3 contains 13 residues.

This rearrangement joins TRBV29-1 to TRBJ1-1; 9 bases line up with TRBD1. The CDR3 extends over 12 amino acids. V shed 3 bases and J 10 bases; nucleotides not matched to a gene: 6. Germline lookup yields CDR1 SQVTM and CDR2 ANQGSEA. CDR3 residues: CSVDRTGEGAFF. DNA for the CDR3: TGCAGCGTTGACCGGACAGGGGAGGGAGCTTTCTTT.

This clonotype was recorded a few times. V gene TRBV6-1 combines with J gene TRBJ1-1, with D unresolved. Germline CDR1 MNHNS, CDR2 SASEGT. With 4 bases removed from V and 1 base from J, the gap between germline ends came to 10 bases. The CDR3 length is 14 residues. CDR3 in amino acids: CASSVVTGNTEAFF. The CDR3 nucleotides read TGTGCCAGCAGTGTCGTGACGGGGAACACTGAAGCTTTCTTT.

The V and J genes are TRBV6-5 and TRBJ2-7; D gene uncertain. The CDR3 is made up of 10 amino acids. Trimming removed 6 bases at V and 6 bases at J, with 6 bases between. The germline V gene encodes CDR1 MNHEY and CDR2 SVGAGI. The CDR3 is CASRGIEQYF. CDR3 nucleotide sequence: TGTGCCAGCAGGGGAATCGAGCAGTACTTC.

The chain joins TRBV12-3 or TRBV12-4 to TRBJ2-7; D remains ambiguous. Trimming shortened V by 2 bases and J by 2 bases, and 10 bases separated the two germline ends. The length of the CDR3 is 14 residues. The DNA of the CDR3 is TGTGCCAGCAGTTTACCCTGGGCCCCCTACGAGCAGTACTTC. It encodes CASSLPWAPYEQYF.

This clonotype was counted a few times. The V call is TRBV10-3, the J call TRBJ1-1, with D perhaps matching TRBD1 (5 bases). Deletions cut 4 bases from V and 0 bases from J, with 12 bases between. From germline, CDR1 is ENHRY and CDR2 SYGVKD. This CDR3 is 15 amino acids long. The CDR3 DNA reads as TGTGCCATCAGTGGGGACCGGGGGATGAACACTGAAGCTTTCTTT. It translates to CAISGDRGMNTEAFF.

This clonotype was seen only a few times. The chain carries TRBV20-1 and TRBJ2-1, with D possibly matching TRBD1 (6 bases). The J call may be wrong; the DNA end is better matched by TRBJ2-7. Germline-derived CDR1 and CDR2 are DFQATT and SNEGSKA (reference sequence). CDR3 size: 13 residues. CDR3 protein: CSATDRTYGGQYF. In nucleotides, the CDR3 is TGCAGTGCAACCGACAGGACCTACGGAGGGCAGTACTTC.

The V and J genes are TRBV14 and TRBJ1-2, with D hard to call. In germline, CDR1 is SGHDN, CDR2 FVKESK. The CDR3 covers 14 residues. V was shortened by 1 base and J by 7 bases, with 13 bases between the two germline ends. CDR3 sequence (DNA): TGTGCCAGCAGCCAAGGCTCAGTCTTTGGTGGCTACACCTTC. Protein product: CASSQGSVFGGYTF.

The chain combines TRBV7-2 with TRBJ1-3, with D maybe TRBD1 (6 bases). V was cut by 3 bases and J by 2 bases, with 11 bases left in between. Germline CDR1 reads SGHTA; CDR2 reads FQGNSA. This CDR3 comprises 15 residues. CDR3 in amino acids: CASSLATGTGNTIYF. The CDR3 DNA follows: TGTGCCAGCAGCTTGGCCACAGGGACTGGAAACACCATATATTTT.

This clonotype was detected only a few times. J is TRBJ1-4 and V is TRBV6-1; 10 bases map to TRBD1. V lost 3 bases and J lost 6; bases outside the gene matches: 1. This CDR3 is 14 amino acids long. Germline V gene data show CDR1 as MNHNS and CDR2 as SASEGT. The CDR3 DNA reads TGTGCCAGCAGTGACGGACAGGGGGATGAAAAACTGTTTTTT. It encodes CASSDGQGDEKLFF.

The chain is built from TRBV21-1 and TRBJ2-5; the D segment call TRBD2 is taken from the table without a DNA check. Matching the DNA end better, TRBJ2-7 makes the J call doubtful. TRBV21-1 is a known pseudogene. CDR3 length: 12 residues. CDR3 amino acids: CASRDKPYEQYF. In DNA form, the CDR3 reads TGTGCCAGCAGGGACAAGCCCTACGAGCAGTACTTC.

This clonotype was seen more than once but under ten times. The V and J genes are TRBV30 and TRBJ1-5; D perhaps matches TRBD1 (5 bases). V lost 5 bases, J lost 0 bases, and 8 bases lay in between. This CDR3 is 13 amino acids long. Germline V lookup: CDR1 GTSNPN, CDR2 SVGIG (reference sequence). CDR3 region: CAWGDLSNQPQHF. DNA of the CDR3: TGTGCCTGGGGGGACCTTAGCAATCAGCCCCAGCATTTT.

The rearrangement links TRBV28 to TRBJ2-5, with 7 bases matching TRBD1. CDR1 MDHEN and CDR2 SYDVKM come from the germline V gene. The CDR3 is 13 residues long. The junction had 9 bases not matched to a gene; V was cut back by 10 bases and J by 4 bases. DNA of the CDR3: TGTGCCATCAGACAGGGTGCGGCAGAGACCCAGTACTTC. Amino acid sequence: CAIRQGAAETQYF.